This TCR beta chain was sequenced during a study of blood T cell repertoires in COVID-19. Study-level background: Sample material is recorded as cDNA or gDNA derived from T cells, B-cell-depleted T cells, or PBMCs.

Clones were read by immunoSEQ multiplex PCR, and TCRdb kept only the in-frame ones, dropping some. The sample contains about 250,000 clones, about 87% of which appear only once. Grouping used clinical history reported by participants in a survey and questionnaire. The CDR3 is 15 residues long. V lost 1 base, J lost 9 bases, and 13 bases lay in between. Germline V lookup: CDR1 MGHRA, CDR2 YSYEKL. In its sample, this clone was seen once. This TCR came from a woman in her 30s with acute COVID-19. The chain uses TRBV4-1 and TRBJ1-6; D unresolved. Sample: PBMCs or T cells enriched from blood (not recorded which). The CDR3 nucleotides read TGCGCCAGCAGCCAAGGGGTCCAGGTCTTTTCACCCCTCCACTTT. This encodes CASSQGVQVFSPLHF.